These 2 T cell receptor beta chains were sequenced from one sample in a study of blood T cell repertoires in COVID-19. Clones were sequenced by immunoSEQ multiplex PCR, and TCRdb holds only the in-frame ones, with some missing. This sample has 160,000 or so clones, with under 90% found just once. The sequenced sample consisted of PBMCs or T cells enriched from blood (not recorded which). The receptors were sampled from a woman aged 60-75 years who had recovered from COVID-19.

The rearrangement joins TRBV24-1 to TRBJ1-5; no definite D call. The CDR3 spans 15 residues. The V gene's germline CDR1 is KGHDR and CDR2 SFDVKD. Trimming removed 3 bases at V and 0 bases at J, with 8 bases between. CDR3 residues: CATSDVSNSNQPQHF. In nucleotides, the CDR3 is TGTGCCACCAGTGATGTCAGTAATAGCAATCAGCCCCAGCATTTT.

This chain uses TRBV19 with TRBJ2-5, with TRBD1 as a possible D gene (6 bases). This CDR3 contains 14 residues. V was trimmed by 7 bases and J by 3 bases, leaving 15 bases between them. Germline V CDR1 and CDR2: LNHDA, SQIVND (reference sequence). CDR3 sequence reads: CASKPLDREETQYF. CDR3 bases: TGTGCCAGTAAACCCCTGGACAGAGAAGAGACCCAGTACTTC.